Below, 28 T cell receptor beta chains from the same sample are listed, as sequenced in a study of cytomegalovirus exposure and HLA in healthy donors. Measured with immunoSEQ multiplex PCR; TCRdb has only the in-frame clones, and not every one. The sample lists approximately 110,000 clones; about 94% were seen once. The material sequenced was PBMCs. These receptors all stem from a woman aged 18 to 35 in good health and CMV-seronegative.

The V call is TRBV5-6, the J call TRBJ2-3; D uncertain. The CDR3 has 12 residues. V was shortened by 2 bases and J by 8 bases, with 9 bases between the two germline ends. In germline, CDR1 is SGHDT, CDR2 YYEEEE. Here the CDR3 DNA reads TGTGCCAGCAGCTTAACCGCGGCTACGCAGTATTTT. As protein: CASSLTAATQYF.

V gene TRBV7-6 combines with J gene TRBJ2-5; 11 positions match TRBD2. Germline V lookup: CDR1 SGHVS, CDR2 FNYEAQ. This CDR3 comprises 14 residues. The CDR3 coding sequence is TGTGGACTAGCGGGGAACAGGGAGGGTGAGACCCAGTACTTC. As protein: CGLAGNREGETQYF.

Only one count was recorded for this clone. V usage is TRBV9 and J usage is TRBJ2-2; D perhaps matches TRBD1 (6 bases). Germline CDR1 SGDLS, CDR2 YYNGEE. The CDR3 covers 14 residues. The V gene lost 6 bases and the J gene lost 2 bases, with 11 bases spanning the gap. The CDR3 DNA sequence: TGTGCCAGCACCCGGACAGAAAACACCGGGGAGCTGTTTTTT. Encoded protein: CASTRTENTGELFF.

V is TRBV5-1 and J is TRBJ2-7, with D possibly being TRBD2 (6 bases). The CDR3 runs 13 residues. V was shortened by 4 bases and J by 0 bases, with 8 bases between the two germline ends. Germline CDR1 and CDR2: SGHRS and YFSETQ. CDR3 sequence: CASSDGSSYEQYF. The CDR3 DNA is TGCGCCAGCAGCGACGGGAGCTCCTACGAGCAGTACTTC.

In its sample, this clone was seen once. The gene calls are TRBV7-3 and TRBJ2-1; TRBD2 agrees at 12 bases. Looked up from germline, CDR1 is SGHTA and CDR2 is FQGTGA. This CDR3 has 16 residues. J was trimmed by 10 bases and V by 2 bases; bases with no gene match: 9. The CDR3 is CASSLSGASGRVEQFF. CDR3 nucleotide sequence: TGTGCCAGCAGCTTATCGGGAGCTAGCGGGAGGGTCGAGCAGTTCTTC. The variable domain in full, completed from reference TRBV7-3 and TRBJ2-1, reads GAGVSQTPSNKVTEKGKYVELRCDPISGHTALYWYRQSLGQGPEFLIYFQGTGAADDSGLPNDRFFAVRPEGSVSTLKIQRTERGDSAVYLCASSLSGASGRVEQFFGPGTRLTVL.

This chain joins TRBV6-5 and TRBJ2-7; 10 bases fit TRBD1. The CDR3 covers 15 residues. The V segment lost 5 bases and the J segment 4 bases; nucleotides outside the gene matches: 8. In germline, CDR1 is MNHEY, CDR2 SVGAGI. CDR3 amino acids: CASSAPDRGEYEQYF. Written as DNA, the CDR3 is TGTGCCAGCAGTGCCCCGGACAGGGGGGAGTACGAGCAGTACTTC.

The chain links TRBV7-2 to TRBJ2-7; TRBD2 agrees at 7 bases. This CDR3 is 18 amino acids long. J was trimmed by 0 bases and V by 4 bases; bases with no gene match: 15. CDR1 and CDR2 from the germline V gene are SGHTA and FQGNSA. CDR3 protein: CASSSPAHGTMLSYEQYF. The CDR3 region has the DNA TGTGCCAGCAGCTCACCTGCACACGGGACTATGCTCTCCTACGAGCAGTACTTC.

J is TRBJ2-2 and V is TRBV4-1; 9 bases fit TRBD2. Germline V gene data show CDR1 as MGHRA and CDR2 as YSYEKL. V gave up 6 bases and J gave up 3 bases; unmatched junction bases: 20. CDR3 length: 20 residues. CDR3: CASSSQGGSGSVSHTGELFF. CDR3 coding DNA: TGCGCCAGCAGTTCGCAGGGAGGTAGCGGGAGCGTATCGCACACCGGGGAGCTGTTTTTT.

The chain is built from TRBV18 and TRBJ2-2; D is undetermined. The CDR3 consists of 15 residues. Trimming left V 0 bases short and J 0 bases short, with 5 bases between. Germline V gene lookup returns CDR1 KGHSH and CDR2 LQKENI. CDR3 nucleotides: TGTGCCAGCTCACCACCGCCGGCGAACACCGGGGAGCTGTTTTTT. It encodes CASSPPPANTGELFF.

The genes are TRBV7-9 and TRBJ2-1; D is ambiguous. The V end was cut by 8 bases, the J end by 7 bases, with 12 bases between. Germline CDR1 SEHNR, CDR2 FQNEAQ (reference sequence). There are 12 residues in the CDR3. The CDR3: CASPSPQNEQFF. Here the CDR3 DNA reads TGTGCCAGCCCCTCCCCTCAGAATGAGCAGTTCTTC.

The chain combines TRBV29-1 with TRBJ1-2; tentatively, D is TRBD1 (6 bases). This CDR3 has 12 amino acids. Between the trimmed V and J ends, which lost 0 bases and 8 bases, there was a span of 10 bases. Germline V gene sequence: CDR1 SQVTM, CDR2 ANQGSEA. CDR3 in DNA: TGCAGCGTTGAAGAGGGGGCATGGGGCTACACCTTC. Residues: CSVEEGAWGYTF.

In DNA, the CDR3 is TGCAGCGTTGCGCAGGGGTATAGCAATCAGCCCCAGCATTTT. It yields the protein CSVAQGYSNQPQHF. The chain uses TRBV29-1 and TRBJ1-5; weak D call: TRBD1 (6 bases). The CDR3 spans 14 residues. Germline V gives CDR1 SQVTM, CDR2 ANQGSEA. V lost 4 bases and J 0 bases, leaving 10 bases between the germline ends.

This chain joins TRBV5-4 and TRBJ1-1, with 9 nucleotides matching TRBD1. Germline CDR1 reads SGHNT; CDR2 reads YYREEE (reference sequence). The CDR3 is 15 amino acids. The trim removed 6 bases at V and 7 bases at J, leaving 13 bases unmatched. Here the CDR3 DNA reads TGTGCCAGCATCAAAACTGGACAGGGGAGGTATGAAGCTTTCTTT. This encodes CASIKTGQGRYEAFF.

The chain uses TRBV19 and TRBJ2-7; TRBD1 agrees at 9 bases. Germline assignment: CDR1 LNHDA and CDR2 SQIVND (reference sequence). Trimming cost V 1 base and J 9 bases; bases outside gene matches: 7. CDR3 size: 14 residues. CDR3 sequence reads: CASSIGGTGRVQYF. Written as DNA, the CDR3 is TGTGCCAGTAGTATAGGCGGGACAGGGAGAGTGCAGTACTTC.

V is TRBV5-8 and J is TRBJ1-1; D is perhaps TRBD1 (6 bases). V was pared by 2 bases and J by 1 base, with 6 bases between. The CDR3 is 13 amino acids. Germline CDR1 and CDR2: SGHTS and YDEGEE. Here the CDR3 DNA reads TGTGCCAGCAGCTTAGGGGGGAACACTGAAGCTTTCTTT. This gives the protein CASSLGGNTEAFF.

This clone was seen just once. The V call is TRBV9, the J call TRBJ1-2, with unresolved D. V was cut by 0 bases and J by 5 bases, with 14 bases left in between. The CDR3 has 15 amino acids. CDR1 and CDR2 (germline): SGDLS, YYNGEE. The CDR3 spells CASSVGTVGGYGYTF. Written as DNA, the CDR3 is TGTGCCAGCAGCGTAGGCACCGTGGGAGGTTATGGCTACACCTTC.

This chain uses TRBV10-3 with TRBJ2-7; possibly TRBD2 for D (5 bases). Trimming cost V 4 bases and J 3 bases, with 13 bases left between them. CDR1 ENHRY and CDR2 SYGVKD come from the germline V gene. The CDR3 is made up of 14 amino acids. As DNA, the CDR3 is TGTGCCATCAGTGCGGTCAAAGGGAGCTACGAGCAGTACTTC. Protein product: CAISAVKGSYEQYF.

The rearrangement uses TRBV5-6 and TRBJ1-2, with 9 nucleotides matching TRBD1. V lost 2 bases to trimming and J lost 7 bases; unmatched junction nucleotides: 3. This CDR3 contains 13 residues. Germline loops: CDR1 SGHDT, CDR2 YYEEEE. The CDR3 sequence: CASSLQGARGYTF. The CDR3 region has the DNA TGTGCCAGCAGCTTACAGGGGGCGCGTGGCTACACCTTC.

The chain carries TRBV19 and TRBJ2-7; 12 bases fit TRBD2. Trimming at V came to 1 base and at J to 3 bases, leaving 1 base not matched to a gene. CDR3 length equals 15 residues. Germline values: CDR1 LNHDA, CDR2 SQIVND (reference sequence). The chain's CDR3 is CASSIGTSGNYEQYF. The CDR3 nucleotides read TGTGCCAGTAGTATAGGGACTAGCGGGAACTACGAGCAGTACTTC.

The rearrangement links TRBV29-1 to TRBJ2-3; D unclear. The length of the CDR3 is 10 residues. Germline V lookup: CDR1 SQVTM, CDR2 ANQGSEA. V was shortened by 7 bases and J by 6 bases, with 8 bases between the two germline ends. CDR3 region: CSGSEDTQYF. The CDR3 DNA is TGCAGCGGGAGTGAGGATACGCAGTATTTT.

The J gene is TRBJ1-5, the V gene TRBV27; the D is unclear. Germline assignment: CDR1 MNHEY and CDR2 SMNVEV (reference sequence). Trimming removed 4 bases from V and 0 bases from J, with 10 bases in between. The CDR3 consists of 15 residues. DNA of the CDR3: TGTGCCAGCAGTTCGCATACAGATAGCAATCAGCCCCAGCATTTT. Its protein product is CASSSHTDSNQPQHF.

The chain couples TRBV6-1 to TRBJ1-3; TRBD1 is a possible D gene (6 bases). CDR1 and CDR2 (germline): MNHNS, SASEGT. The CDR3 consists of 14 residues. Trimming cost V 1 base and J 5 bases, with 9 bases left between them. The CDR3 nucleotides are TGTGCCAGCAGTGAAGGGGGGCTGAGAAACACCATATATTTT. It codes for CASSEGGLRNTIYF.

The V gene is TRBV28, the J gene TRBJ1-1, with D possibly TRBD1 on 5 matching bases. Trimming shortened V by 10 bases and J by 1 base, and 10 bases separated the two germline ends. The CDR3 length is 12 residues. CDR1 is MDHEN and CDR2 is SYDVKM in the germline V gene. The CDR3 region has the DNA TGTGCCACTTCTGGGGCGAACACTGAAGCTTTCTTT. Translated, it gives CATSGANTEAFF.

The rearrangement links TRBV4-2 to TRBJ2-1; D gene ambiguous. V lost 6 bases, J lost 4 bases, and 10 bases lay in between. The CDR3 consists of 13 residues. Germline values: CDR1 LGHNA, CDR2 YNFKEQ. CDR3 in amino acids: CASRIGIYNEQFF. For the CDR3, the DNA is TGTGCCAGCAGAATTGGCATATACAATGAGCAGTTCTTC.

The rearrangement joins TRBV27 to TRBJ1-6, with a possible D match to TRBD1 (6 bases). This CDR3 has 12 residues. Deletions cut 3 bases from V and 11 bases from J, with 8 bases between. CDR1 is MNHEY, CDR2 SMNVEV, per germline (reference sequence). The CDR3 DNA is TGTGCCAGCAGTTTCACAGGGACACCCCTCCACTTT. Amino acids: CASSFTGTPLHF.

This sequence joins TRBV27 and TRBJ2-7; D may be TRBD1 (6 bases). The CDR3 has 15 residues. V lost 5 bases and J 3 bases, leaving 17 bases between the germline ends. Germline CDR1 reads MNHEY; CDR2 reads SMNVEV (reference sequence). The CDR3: CASSRTFDRLYEQYF. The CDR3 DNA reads TGTGCCAGCAGTAGGACATTCGACAGGCTCTACGAGCAGTACTTC.

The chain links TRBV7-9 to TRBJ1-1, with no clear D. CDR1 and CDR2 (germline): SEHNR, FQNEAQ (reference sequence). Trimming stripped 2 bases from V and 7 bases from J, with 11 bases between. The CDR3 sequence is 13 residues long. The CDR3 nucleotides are TGTGCCAGCAGCTTATCTCGTGCGAGTGAAGCTTTCTTT. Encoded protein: CASSLSRASEAFF.

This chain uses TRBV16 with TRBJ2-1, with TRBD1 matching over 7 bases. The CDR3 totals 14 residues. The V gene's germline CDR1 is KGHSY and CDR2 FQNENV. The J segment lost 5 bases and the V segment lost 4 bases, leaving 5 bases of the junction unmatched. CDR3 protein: CASSPRTGNNEQFF. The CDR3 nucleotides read TGTGCCAGCAGCCCCCGGACAGGCAACAATGAGCAGTTCTTC.